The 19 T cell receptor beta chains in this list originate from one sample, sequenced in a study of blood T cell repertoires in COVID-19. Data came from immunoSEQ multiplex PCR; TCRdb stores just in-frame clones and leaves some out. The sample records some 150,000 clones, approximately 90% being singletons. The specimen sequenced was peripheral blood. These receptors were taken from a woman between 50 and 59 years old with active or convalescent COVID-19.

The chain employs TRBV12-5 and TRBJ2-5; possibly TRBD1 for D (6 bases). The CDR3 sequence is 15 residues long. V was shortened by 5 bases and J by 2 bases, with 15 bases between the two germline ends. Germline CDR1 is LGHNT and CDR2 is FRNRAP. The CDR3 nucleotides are TGTGCTAGTGGTGCAGGGGAACTCAGTCAAGAGACCCAGTACTTC. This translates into CASGAGELSQETQYF. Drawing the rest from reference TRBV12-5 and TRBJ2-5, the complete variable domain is DARVTQTPRHKVTEMGQEVTMRCQPILGHNTVFWYRQTMMQGLELLAYFRNRAPLDDSGMPKDRFSAEMPDATLATLKIQPSEPRDSAVYFCASGAGELSQETQYFGPGTRLLVL.

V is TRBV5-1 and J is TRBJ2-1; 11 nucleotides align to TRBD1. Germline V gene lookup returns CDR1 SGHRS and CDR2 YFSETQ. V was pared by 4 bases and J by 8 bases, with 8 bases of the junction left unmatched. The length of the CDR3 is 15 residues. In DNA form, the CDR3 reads TGCGCCAGCAGCGCCGGGACAGGGGGGAGGGATGAGCAGTTCTTC. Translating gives CASSAGTGGRDEQFF. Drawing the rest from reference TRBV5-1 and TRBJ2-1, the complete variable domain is KAGVTQTPRYLIKTRGQQVTLSCSPISGHRSVSWYQQTPGQGLQFLFEYFSETQRNKGNFPGRFSGRQFSNSRSEMNVSTLELGDSALYLCASSAGTGGRDEQFFGPGTRLTVL.

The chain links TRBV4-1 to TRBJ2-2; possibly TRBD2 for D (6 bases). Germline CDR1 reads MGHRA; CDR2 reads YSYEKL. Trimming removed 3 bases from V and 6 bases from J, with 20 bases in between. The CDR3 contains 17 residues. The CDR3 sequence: CASSQWASGGFPGELFF. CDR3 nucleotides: TGCGCCAGCAGCCAGTGGGCCTCTGGAGGGTTCCCCGGGGAGCTGTTTTTT.

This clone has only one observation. CDR3: CASSLRDSNQPQHF. The DNA for the CDR3 is TGTGCCAGCAGTCTCCGGGATAGCAATCAGCCCCAGCATTTT. The V and J genes are TRBV6-5 and TRBJ1-5; D remains ambiguous. The ends were cut back, 5 bases at V and 0 bases at J, with 8 bases in the middle. Germline CDR1 reads MNHEY; CDR2 reads SVGAGI. The CDR3 sequence is 14 residues long.

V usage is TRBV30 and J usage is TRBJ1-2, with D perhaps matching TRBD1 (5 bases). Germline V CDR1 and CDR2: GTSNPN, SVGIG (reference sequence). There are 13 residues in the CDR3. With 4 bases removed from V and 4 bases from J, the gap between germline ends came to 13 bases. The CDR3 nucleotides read TGTGCCTGGAACAGGAACTCTCCCTATGGCTACACCTTC. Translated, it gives CAWNRNSPYGYTF.

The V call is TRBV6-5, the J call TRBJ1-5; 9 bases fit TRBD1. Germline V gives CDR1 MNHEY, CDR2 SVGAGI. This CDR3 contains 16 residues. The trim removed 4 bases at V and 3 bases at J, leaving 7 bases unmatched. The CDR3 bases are TGTGCCAGCAGTTCAACAGGGGGCTTAGACAATCAGCCCCAGCATTTT. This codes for CASSSTGGLDNQPQHF.

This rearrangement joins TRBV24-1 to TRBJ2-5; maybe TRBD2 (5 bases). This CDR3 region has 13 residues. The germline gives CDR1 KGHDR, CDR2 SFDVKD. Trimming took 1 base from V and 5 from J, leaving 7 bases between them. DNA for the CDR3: TGTGCCACCAGTGATTTATGGGAGGAGACCCAGTACTTC. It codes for CATSDLWEETQYF.

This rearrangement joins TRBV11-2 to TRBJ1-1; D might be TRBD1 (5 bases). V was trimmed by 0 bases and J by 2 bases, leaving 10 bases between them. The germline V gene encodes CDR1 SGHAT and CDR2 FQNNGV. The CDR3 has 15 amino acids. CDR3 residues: CASSLDMGPNTEAFF. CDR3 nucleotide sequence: TGTGCCAGCAGCTTAGATATGGGGCCCAACACTGAAGCTTTCTTT. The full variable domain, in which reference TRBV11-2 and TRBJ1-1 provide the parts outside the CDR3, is EAGVAQSPRYKIIEKRQSVAFWCNPISGHATLYWYQQILGQGPKLLIQFQNNGVVDDSQLPKDRFSAERLKGVDSTLKIQPAKLEDSAVYLCASSLDMGPNTEAFFGQGTRLTVV.

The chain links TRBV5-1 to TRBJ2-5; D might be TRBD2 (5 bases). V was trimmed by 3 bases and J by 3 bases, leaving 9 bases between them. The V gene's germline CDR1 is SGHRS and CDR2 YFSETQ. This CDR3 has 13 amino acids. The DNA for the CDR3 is TGCGCCAGCAGCTGGGCCGGGAAAGAGACCCAGTACTTC. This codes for CASSWAGKETQYF.

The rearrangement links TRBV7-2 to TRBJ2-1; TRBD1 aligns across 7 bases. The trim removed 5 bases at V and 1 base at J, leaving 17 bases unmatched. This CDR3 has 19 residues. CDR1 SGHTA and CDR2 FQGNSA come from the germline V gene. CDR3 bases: TGTGCCAGCAGCGCTAAAAAGACAGGGACCGTTACATCCTACAATGAGCAGTTCTTC. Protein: CASSAKKTGTVTSYNEQFF.

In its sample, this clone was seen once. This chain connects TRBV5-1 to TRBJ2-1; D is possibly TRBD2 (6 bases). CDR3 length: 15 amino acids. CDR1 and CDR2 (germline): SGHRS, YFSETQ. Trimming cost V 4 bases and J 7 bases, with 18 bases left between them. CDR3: CASSLGGDPQNEQFF. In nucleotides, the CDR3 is TGCGCCAGCAGCCTCGGCGGGGATCCGCAAAATGAGCAGTTCTTC.

The CDR3 sequence is CASSLRDRAVNGAFF. The CDR3, as DNA: TGTGCCAGCAGCTTACGGGACAGAGCTGTTAACGGAGCTTTCTTT. This chain links TRBV7-9 with TRBJ1-1, with TRBD1 matching over 7 bases. The germline CDR1 and CDR2 sequences are SEHNR and FQNEAQ (reference sequence). The CDR3 totals 15 residues. V dropped 2 bases and J dropped 10; count of bases not matched to a gene: 13.

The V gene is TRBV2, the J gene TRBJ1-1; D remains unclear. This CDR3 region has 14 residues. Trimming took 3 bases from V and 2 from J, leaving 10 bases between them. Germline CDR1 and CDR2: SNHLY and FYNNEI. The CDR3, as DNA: TGTGCCAGCAGTGACCGGTCGGGAAACACTGAAGCTTTCTTT. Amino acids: CASSDRSGNTEAFF.

The CDR3 DNA sequence: TGTGCCAGTAGTATCGAGGGAACCTACAATGAGCAGTTCTTC. Translated: CASSIEGTYNEQFF. This sequence joins TRBV19 and TRBJ2-1; maybe TRBD2 (5 bases). Trimming pared 3 bases from V and 2 bases from J, leaving 8 bases between. The V gene's germline CDR1 is LNHDA and CDR2 SQIVND (reference sequence). The CDR3 has 14 amino acids.

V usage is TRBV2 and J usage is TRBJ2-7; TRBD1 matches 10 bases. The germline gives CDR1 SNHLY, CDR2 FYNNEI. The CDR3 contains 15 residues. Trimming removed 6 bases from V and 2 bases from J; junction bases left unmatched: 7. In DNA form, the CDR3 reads TGTGCCAGCAGCCCTACCGGGACAGGGGCCTACGAGCAGTACTTC. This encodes CASSPTGTGAYEQYF.

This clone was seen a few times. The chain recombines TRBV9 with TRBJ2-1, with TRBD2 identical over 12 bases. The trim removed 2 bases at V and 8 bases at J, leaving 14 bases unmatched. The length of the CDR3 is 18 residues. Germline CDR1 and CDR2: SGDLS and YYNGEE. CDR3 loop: CASSVNLAGGVLVDEQFF. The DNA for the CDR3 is TGTGCCAGCAGCGTTAACCTAGCGGGAGGGGTACTGGTCGATGAGCAGTTCTTC.

The CDR3 loop reads CASATGINSPLHF. CDR3 nucleotides: TGTGCCAGCGCGACAGGGATCAATTCACCCCTCCACTTT. V is TRBV27 and J is TRBJ1-6; 7 positions match TRBD1. Per the germline V gene, CDR1 is MNHEY and CDR2 is SMNVEV (reference sequence). V dropped 8 bases and J dropped 7; count of bases not matched to a gene: 5. The CDR3 is made up of 13 amino acids.

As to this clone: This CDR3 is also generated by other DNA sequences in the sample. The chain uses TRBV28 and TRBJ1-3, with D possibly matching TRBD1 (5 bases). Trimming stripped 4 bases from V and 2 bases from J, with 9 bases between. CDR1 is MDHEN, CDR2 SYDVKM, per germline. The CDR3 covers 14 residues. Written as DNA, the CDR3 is TGTGCCAGCAGTTCCCAGGGCACTGGAAACACCATATATTTT. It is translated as CASSSQGTGNTIYF.

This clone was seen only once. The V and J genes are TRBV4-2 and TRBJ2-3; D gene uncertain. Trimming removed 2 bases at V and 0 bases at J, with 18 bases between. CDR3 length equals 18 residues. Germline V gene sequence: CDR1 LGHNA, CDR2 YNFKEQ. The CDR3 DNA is TGTGCCAGCAGCCAATTGAGTAACAGAGCCACTAGCACAGATACGCAGTATTTT. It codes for CASSQLSNRATSTDTQYF.